The clone carrying this T cell receptor (beta chain) ranks as medium-sized. The sample originates from a study of neurological immune-mediated disorders. The cDNA was generated by 5'RACE with 10-nucleotide random UMIs. TCRdb reprocessed the 5' RACE reads via MiXCR and lists one record per CDR3 protein. The sample includes tens of thousands of distinct CDR3 sequences, approximately 2.7% of them seen just once. The CDR3 has 12 amino acids. Trimming removed 6 bases from V and 0 bases from J, with 8 bases in between. Germline loops: CDR1 DFQATT, CDR2 SNEGSKA (reference sequence). This chain joins TRBV20-1 and TRBJ1-1, with D hard to call. This clonotype was obtained from a woman aged 45 to 65 with multiple sclerosis. The source material was PBMCs. The CDR3 reads CSALSLNTEAFF. CDR3 coding DNA: TGCAGTGCCCTTAGCTTGAACACTGAAGCTTTCTTT.